This TCR beta chain comes out of a study of blood T cell repertoires in COVID-19 (dated by TCRdb to the early 2020s). For the study in its entirety: Collaborator samples came from the United States, Italy and Spain and covered acute and convalescent phases of COVID-19. Nearly every sample came with metadata listing a de-identified subject ID, COVID-19 status, age in years and sex. The repertoires were released in a freely available public database meant as a resource for research on the immune response to SARS-CoV-2. The samples were drawn from two sources: the first 160 participants of the ongoing ImmuneRACE study, and 950 to 1,500 subjects contributed by 6 global collaborators. The material from the prospective study consisted of cDNA or gDNA derived from T cells, B-cell-depleted T cells, or PBMCs. Deeply sampled blood TCRbeta repertoires from subjects exposed to, actively infected with, or recovered from COVID-19 were included in the dataset. HLA class I and class II types, where available, came from metadata supplied by the sample provider rather than from assay-based typing.

The cysteine opens and the phenylalanine closes a CDR3 of 15 amino acids. Only the CDR3 region is kept as DNA, spanning 45 bases read in frame from base 1. Compared with germline, V lacks 6 bases and J lacks 1 base; bases without a gene match: 5. From a lookup of the germline V gene (reference sequence), CDR1 and CDR2 are MNHEY and SMNVEV. The immunoSEQ Assay, a bias-controlled multiplex PCR, was used to amplify TCRbeta CDR3 regions from genomic DNA. The study's processing was this. Nucleated cell counts per sample were estimated from amplification of reference gene primers within the assay. To quantify the absolute abundance of each unique TCRbeta CDR3 rearrangement, sequence reads were collapsed and filtered. For each sample, productive Simpson clonality was calculated by taking the square root of Simpson's diversity index across productive rearrangements. TCRdb retrieved this table from immuneACCESS and kept in-frame rearrangements only. Not all clones are present; in checked studies, unresolved V genes account for under half, and no reason is known for the remainder. That table is the source of V, J and clone size, and D and trimming were worked out from the DNA. For this sample the table gives about 250,000 clones, of which over 75% were detected only once. The leading ten clones occupy around 1.8% of the sample.

Worth noting for this clone: Its recognized antigen is unknown. No base qualities exist here, and no much larger clone lies one base off it.

The paper as a whole reports these results and caveats: Clinical and demographic metadata were provided uncurated, with the amount varying by source and participant.

Participants in the prospective study were aged about 18 to 95 years, lived in over 20 United States geographic areas, and enrolled through a virtual design. Cohort assignment in the prospective study relied on participant-reported clinical history from a screening survey and a study questionnaire. Recovered participants in ImmuneRACE Cohort 3 were defined by two consecutive negative NP/OP PCR tests, clearance by a healthcare professional, or resolution of symptoms. Mobile phlebotomists in the prospective study collected whole blood, serum and a nasopharyngeal or oropharyngeal swab from every participant. Additional blood draws and questionnaires over an approximately two-month period could optionally be provided by prospective study participants. Prospective study blood samples were shipped either frozen or at room temperature before DNA extraction.

This receptor chain uses TRBV27 and TRBJ2-7, and TRBD2 matches 11 of the central bases. The receptor was isolated from a middle-aged man who had recovered from COVID-19. Material for sequencing was PBMCs or T cells enriched from blood (not recorded which). The DNA sequence is TGTGCCAGCAGGACTGGGACTAGCGGATCCTACGAGCAGTACTTC. This translates into CASRTGTSGSYEQYF.